These T cell receptor beta chains were read from a single sample in a study of blood T cell repertoires in COVID-19. Sequencing used immunoSEQ multiplex PCR; TCRdb keeps in-frame clones, though not all of them. The table includes 310,000 or so clones, about 88% detected once. The sample consisted of peripheral blood. The source is a man between 65 and 85 years old with acute or convalescent COVID-19. Both conserved end residues are part of each CDR3. A D gene is named only where the DNA matches it firmly. The size entry is marked missing in some rows and otherwise reads once, few, many or a size class.

TRBV14	TRBJ2-3	NA	NA	TGTGCCAGCAGCCAAGCCAGGGCGGAAGATACGCAGTATTTT	CASSQARAEDTQYF
TRBV28	TRBJ1-1	TRBD1	NA	TGTGCCAGCATGGGGACAGGACAGGGGGCTGAAGCTTTCTTT	CASMGTGQGAEAFF
TRBV29-1	TRBJ2-7	TRBD2	NA	TGCAGCGTTGAACCGGGGGGGCTCTCGTCCTACGAGCAGTACTTC	CSVEPGGLSSYEQYF
TRBV5-1	TRBJ2-7	TRBD2	few	TGCGCCAGCATCGGGGCGGGAGGGTCCTACGAGCAGTACTTC	CASIGAGGSYEQYF
TRBV28	TRBJ2-7	NA	NA	TGTGCCATAACCGGGACATCCTCCTACGAGCAGTACTTC	CAITGTSSYEQYF
TRBV18	TRBJ2-1	NA	NA	TGTGCCAGCTCTCCAGAACAGGGAGAGCAGTTCTTC	CASSPEQGEQFF
TRBV5-1	TRBJ1-4	NA	NA	TGCGCCAGCAGCTTGGCGGGACAACCGGGAGAAAAACTGTTTTTT	CASSLAGQPGEKLFF
TRBV7-3	TRBJ2-1	NA	NA	TGTGCCAGCAGCTTGAGTGGAGAGACCTACAATGAGCAGTTCTTC	CASSLSGETYNEQFF
TRBV29-1	TRBJ2-3	TRBD2	NA	TGCAGCGTCAAGAGGACTAGCGGGACAGATACGCAGTATTTT	CSVKRTSGTDTQYF
TRBV27	TRBJ1-1	NA	NA	TGTGCCAGCAGTTTTGAGGTCCCCCCAATCAGTTCAGGGCTGAACACTGAAGCTTTCTTT	CASSFEVPPISSGLNTEAFF
TRBV9	TRBJ1-1	TRBD1	NA	TGTGCCAGCAGCTCCCGAGGGGACAGGGGAGGAATGAACACTGAAGCTTTCTTT	CASSSRGDRGGMNTEAFF
TRBV27	TRBJ1-4	NA	NA	TGTGCCAGCAGTTTGGGGCGTCTCGATGAAAAACTGTTTTTT	CASSLGRLDEKLFF
TRBV11-2	TRBJ2-7	TRBD2	NA	TGTGCCAGCAGCTTAGCGCGGGGGGGACTCTACGAGCAGTACTTC	CASSLARGGLYEQYF